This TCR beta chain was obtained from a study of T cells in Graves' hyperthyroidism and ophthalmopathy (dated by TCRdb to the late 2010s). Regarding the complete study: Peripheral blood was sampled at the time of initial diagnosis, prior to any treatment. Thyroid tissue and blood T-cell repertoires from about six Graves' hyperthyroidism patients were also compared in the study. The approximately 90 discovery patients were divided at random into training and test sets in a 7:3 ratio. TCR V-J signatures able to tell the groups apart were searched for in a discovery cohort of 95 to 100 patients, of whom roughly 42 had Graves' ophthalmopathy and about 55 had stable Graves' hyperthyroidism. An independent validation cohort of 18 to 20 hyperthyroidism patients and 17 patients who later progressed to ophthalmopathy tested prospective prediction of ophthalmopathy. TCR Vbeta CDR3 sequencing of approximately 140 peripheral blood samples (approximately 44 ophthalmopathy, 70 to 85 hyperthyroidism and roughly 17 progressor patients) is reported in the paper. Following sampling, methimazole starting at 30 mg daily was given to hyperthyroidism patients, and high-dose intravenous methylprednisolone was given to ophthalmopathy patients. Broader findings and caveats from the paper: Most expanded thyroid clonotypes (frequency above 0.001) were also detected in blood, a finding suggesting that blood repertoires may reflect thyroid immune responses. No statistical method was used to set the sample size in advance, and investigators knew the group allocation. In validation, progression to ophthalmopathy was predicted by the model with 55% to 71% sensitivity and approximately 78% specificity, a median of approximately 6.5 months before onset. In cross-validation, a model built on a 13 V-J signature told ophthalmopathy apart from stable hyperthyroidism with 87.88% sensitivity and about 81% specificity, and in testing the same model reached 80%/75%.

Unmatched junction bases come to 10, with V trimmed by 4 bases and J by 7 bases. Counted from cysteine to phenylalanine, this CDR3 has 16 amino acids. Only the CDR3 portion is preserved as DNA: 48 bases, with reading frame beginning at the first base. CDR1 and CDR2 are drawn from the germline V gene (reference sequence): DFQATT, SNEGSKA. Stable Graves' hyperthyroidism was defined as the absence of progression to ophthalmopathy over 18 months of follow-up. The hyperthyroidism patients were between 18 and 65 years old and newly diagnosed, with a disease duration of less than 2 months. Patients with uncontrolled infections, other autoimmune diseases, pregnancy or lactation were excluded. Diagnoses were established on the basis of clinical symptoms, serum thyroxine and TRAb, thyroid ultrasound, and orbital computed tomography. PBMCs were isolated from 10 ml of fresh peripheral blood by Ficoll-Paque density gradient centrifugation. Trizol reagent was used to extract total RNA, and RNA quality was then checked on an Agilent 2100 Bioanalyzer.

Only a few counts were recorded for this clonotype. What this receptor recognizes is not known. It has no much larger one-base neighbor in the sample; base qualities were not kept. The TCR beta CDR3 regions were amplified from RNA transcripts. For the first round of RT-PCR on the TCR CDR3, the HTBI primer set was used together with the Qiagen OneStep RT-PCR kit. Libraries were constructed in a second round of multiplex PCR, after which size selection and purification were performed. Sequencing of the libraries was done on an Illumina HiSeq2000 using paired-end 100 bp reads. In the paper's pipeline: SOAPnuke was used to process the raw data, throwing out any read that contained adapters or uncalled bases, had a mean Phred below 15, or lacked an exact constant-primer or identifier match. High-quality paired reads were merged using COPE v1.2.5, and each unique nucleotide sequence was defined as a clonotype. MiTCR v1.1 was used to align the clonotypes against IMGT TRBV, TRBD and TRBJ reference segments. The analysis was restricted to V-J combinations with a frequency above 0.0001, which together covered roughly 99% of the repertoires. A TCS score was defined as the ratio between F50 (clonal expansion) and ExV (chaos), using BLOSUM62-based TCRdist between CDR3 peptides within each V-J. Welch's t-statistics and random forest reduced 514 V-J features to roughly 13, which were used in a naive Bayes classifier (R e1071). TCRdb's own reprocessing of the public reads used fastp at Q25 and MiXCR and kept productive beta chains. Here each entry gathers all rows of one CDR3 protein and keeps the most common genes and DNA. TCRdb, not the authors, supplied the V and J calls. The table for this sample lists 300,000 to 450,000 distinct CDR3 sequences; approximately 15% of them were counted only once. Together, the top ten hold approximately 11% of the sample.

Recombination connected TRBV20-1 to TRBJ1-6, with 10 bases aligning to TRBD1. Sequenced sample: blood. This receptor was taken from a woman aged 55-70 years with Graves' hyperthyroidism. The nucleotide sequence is TGCAGTGCTATTCAAAGACAGGGGGCTGAAAATTCACCCCTCCACTTT. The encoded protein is CSAIQRQGAENSPLHF.